This entry concerns a single T cell receptor (beta chain). This sample is drawn from a study of molecular identifiers for immune sequencing clone quantification. In TCRdb, the PCR reads were re-called with MiXCR into one record per CDR3 protein. The sample comprises about 510,000 distinct CDR3 sequences, about 20% of which are singletons, and about 0.84% rests with the top ten. Sequenced input: naive CD8+ T cells from blood, with Jurkat cell RNA spiked in. The sample's subset: FACS-sorted CD8+CD4-CCR7+CD45RA+ naive T cells. The TCR originated in a human donor in good health. Some libraries in this study had Jurkat cell RNA spiked in.

CDR3 coding DNA: TGTGCCAGCAGCCTGATGGGAAGAGGTTCACCCCTCCACTTT. This gives the protein CASSLMGRGSPLHF. The chain uses TRBV7-2 and TRBJ1-6; D unclear. V was shortened by 5 bases and J by 9 bases, with 14 bases between the two germline ends. Germline V lookup: CDR1 SGHTA, CDR2 FQGNSA. The CDR3 has 14 residues.